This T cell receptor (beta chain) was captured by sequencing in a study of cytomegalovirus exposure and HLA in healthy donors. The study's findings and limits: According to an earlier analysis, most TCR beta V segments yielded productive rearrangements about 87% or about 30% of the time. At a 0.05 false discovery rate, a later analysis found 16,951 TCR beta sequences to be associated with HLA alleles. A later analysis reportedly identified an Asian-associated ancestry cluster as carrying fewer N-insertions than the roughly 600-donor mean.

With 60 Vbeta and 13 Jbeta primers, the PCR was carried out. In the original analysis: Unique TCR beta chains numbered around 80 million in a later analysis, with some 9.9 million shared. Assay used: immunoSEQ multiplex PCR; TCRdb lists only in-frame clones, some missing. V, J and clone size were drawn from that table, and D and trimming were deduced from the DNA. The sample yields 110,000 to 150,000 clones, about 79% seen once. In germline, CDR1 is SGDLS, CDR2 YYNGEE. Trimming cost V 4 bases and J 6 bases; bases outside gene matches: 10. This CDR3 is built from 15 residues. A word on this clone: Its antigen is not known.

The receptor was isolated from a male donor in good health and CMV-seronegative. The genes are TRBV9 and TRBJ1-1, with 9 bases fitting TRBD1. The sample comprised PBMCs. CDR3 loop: CASSSQIQGAAEAFF. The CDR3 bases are TGTGCCAGCAGCTCTCAGATACAGGGGGCGGCTGAAGCTTTCTTT.